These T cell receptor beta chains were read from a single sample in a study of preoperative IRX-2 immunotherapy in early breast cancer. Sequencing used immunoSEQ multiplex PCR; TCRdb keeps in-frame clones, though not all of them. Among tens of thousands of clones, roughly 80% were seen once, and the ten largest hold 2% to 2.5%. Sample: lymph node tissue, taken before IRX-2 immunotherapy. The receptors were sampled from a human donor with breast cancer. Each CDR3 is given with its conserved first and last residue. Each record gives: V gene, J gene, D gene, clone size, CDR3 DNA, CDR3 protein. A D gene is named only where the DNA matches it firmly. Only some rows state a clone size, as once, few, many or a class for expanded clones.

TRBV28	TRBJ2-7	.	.	TGTGCCAGCAGTTTATGGGGTGCCTACGAGCAGTACTTC	CASSLWGAYEQYF
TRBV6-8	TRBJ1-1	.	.	TGTGCCAGCAGTTACTCGTTGACAGCAAACACTGAAGCTTTCTTT	CASSYSLTANTEAFF
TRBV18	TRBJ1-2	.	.	TGTGCCAGCTCACCATTGGCAGGGCGAGATGGCTACACCTTC	CASSPLAGRDGYTF
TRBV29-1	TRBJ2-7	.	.	TGCAGCGTTGGCGGGACCTCCTACGAGCAGTACTTC	CSVGGTSYEQYF
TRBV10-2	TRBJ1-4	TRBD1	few	TGCGCCAGCAGTGAAGGGACAGTGGAAAATGAAAAACTGTTTTTT	CASSEGTVENEKLFF
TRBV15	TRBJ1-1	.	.	TGTGCCACCAGCAGAGATGGGGTCGGGACCCGGGGAGCTTTCTTT	CATSRDGVGTRGAFF
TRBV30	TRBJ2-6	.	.	TGTGCCTGGAGTAGTGGCTCTGGGGCCAACGTCCTGACTTTC	CAWSSGSGANVLTF
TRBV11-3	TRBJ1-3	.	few	TGTGCCAGCAGCCAAATTACCGACTGGAAAGTGGCTGGAAACACCATATATTTT	CASSQITDWKVAGNTIYF
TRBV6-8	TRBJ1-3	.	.	TGTGCCAGCAGTTACGGGGGATCCTCTGGAAACACCATATATTTT	CASSYGGSSGNTIYF
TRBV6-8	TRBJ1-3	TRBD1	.	TGTGCCATCCGGGACAGCTCTGGAAACACCATATATTTT	CAIRDSSGNTIYF
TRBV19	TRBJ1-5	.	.	TGTGCCAGTAGCCGACAGGCTAGCAATCAGCCCCAGCATTTT	CASSRQASNQPQHF
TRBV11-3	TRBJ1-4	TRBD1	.	TGTGCCAGCAGCACGAACAGGGGGGAATCGACTAATGAAAAACTGTTTTTT	CASSTNRGESTNEKLFF
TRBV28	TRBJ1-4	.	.	TGTGCCAGCAGTTTTGGGCAGGATAATGAAAAACTGTTTTTT	CASSFGQDNEKLFF
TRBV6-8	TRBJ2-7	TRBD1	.	TGTGCCAGCAGGGGTACAGGGGTGATCGAGCAGTACTTC	CASRGTGVIEQYF
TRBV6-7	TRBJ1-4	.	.	TGTGCCAGCAGTTACTCGAAGTGCCGCTGCAGGGAAAAACTGTTTTTT	CASSYSKCRCREKLFF
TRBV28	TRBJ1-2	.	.	TGTGCCAGCAGTTTTGTGACTATGCCCAACTATGGCTACACCTTC	CASSFVTMPNYGYTF
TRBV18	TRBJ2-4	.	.	TGTGCCAGCTCACCACCGGTGGGCCTAGCCAAAAACATTCAGTACTTC	CASSPPVGLAKNIQYF
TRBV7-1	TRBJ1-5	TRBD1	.	TGTGCCAGCAGCTTAACGGGACAGGGGATTCAGCCCCAGCATTTT	CASSLTGQGIQPQHF
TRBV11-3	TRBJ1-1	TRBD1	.	TGTGCCAGCAGCCCCAGGACAGGGGGGTGGGCCACTGAAGCTTTCTTT	CASSPRTGGWATEAFF
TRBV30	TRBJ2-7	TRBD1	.	TGTGCCTGGAGTGGGGTGGGACAGGCGGCCTACGAGCAGTACTTC	CAWSGVGQAAYEQYF
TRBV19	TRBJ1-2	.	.	TGTGCCAGTAGTATAGATGTCTGGTATGGCTACACCTTC	CASSIDVWYGYTF
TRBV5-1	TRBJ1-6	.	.	TGCGCCAGCAGCTTGGGGCACGGTGTGAATTCACCCCTCCACTTT	CASSLGHGVNSPLHF
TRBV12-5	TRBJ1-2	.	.	TGTGCTAGTGGTTGGGCCCGGACAGAGATCTATGGCTACACCTTC	CASGWARTEIYGYTF
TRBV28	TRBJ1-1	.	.	TGTGCCAGTCAACCGGCAGGGTTGAACACTGAAGCTTTCTTT	CASQPAGLNTEAFF
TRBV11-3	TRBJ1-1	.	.	TGTGCCAGCAGGCTAGACGGGGAGGGTACTGAAGCTTTCTTT	CASRLDGEGTEAFF
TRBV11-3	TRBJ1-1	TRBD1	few	TGTGCCAGCAGCCTGATCGACAGGGCGGACACTGAAGCTTTCTTT	CASSLIDRADTEAFF
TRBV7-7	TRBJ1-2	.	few	TGTGCCAGCAGCTTGGAAAGGATGAACTATGGCTACACCTTC	CASSLERMNYGYTF
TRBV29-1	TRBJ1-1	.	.	TGCAGCGTTCGACGGGGCATACAGAACACTGAAGCTTTCTTT	CSVRRGIQNTEAFF